This record covers a single TCR beta chain. This CDR3 has 13 amino acids. CDR1 is SGHKS and CDR2 is YYEKEE in the germline V gene (reference sequence). The V end lost 0 bases, the J end lost 4 bases, and 5 bases lay between the germline ends. The entry originates in a study of blood T cell repertoires in COVID-19. Profiling relied on immunoSEQ multiplex PCR, and the TCRdb table lists in-frame clones only, not all of them. The sample yields roughly 200,000 clones, more than 80% seen once. The receptor comes from a man aged 30-40 years who had recovered from COVID-19. The chain links TRBV5-5 to TRBJ1-5; D is undetermined. Sample: PBMCs or T cells enriched from blood (not recorded which). CDR3: CASSLAGNQPQHF. For the CDR3, the DNA is TGTGCCAGCAGCTTGGCGGGGAATCAGCCCCAGCATTTT.